The TCR beta chain described here comes from a study of STAT5B mutations in CD4+ large granular lymphocyte leukemia. Study findings and constraints: Without putative leukemic clones, patient CD4-sorted repertoires remained more clonal than healthy CD4+ repertoires. No patients shared main leukemic clonotypes, though less than 30% appeared at low frequency elsewhere.

In the source study's methods: The detection floor for productive clonotype frequency was 2.59 x 10-5. Measured with immunoSEQ multiplex PCR; TCRdb has only the in-frame clones, and not every one. V and J calls and clone size follow that table, whereas D and trimming were derived from the DNA. Here the sample spans tens of thousands of clones, approximately 67% being singletons. In this sample, this clone turned up once. Its antigen is not identified. The germline V gene encodes CDR1 MNHNS and CDR2 SASEGT. V dropped 8 bases and J dropped 4 bases, with 15 bases sitting between them. The CDR3 totals 13 residues.

The sequenced sample consisted of CD4+ T cells from blood buffy coats. The origin of this receptor is a human donor in good health. The chain couples TRBV6-1 to TRBJ2-7; D is perhaps TRBD1 (6 bases). The CDR3 sequence is CASHAGAAYEQYF. The CDR3 nucleotides read TGTGCCAGCCACGCAGGGGCCGCGTACGAGCAGTACTTC.